Below, 19 T cell receptor beta chains from the same sample are listed, as sequenced in a study of identical twins. TCRdb passed the 5' RACE reads through MiXCR, listing each CDR3 protein once. The sample holds approximately 600,000 distinct CDR3 sequences, nearly 10% seen once. The same sample was also studied in work on yellow fever vaccine responses in identical twins.

The sample was PBMCs. The receptors shown here come from a woman under 30 in good health.

The DNA of the CDR3 is TGCAGCGTTGGGGTGGGGACTAGCGGCACAGATACGCAGTATTTT. Protein: CSVGVGTSGTDTQYF. This sequence joins TRBV29-1 and TRBJ2-3; 10 bases are shared with TRBD2. V shed 4 bases, J shed 1 base, and the junction held 5 bases outside the gene matches. The CDR3 has 15 residues. Germline assignment: CDR1 SQVTM and CDR2 ANQGSEA.

In this sample, this clonotype turned up a few times. The chain employs TRBV6-2 or TRBV6-3 and TRBJ1-1, with 9 bases lining up with TRBD1. This CDR3 spans 18 amino acids. The V segment lost 2 bases and the J segment 5 bases; nucleotides outside the gene matches: 15. CDR1 is MNHEY and CDR2 is SVGEGT in the germline V gene. The CDR3 DNA is TGTGCCAGCAGTTACCATCCGCCCGGGACAGGGATGTGGACTGAAGCTTTCTTT. It specifies CASSYHPPGTGMWTEAFF.

There are many counts of this clonotype. The chain employs TRBV6-2 or TRBV6-3 and TRBJ2-2; unclear D gene. The CDR3 spans 12 residues. Trimming left V 7 bases short and J 4 bases short, with 7 bases between. CDR1 and CDR2 from the germline V gene are MNHEY and SVGEGT. CDR3 nucleotides: TGTGCCAGCATGCAGGTCACCGGGGAGCTGTTTTTT. As protein: CASMQVTGELFF.

The chain uses TRBV5-1 and TRBJ2-7; D gene uncertain. Trimming left V 5 bases short and J 3 bases short, with 12 bases between. This CDR3 comprises 13 residues. Germline V gene data show CDR1 as SGHRS and CDR2 as YFSETQ. CDR3 amino acids: CASSLRSDYEQYF. DNA for the CDR3: TGCGCCAGCAGTCTTCGGTCCGACTACGAGCAGTACTTC.

The table lists this clonotype with many counts. At one end, the junction sequence differs from germline, possibly due to a read error. This chain uses TRBV27 with TRBJ2-1, with 13 bases lining up with TRBD2. The CDR3 spans 15 residues. Per germline, CDR1 MNHEY and CDR2 SMNVEV (reference sequence). CDR3 loop: CASSSGLAGRNDQFF. The CDR3 nucleotides are TGTGCCAGCAGTTCGGGACTAGCGGGGCGCAATGACCAGTTCTTC.

In its sample, this clonotype was seen many times. The V gene is TRBV29-1, the J gene TRBJ2-1; TRBD1 agrees at 9 bases. The length of the CDR3 is 14 residues. V shed 6 bases and J 2 bases; nucleotides not matched to a gene: 5. CDR1 and CDR2 (germline): SQVTM, ANQGSEA. The CDR3 region has the DNA TGCAGCGTGACGGGACAGGGACCCTACAATGAGCAGTTCTTC. Translation: CSVTGQGPYNEQFF.

CDR3 sequence reads: CSAREIQGPSYEQYF. The CDR3 region has the DNA TGCAGTGCTAGAGAAATCCAGGGGCCATCCTACGAGCAGTACTTC. The chain joins TRBV20-1 to TRBJ2-7, with a tentative D call TRBD1 (6 bases). Germline V CDR1 and CDR2: DFQATT, SNEGSKA (reference sequence). The CDR3 is 15 amino acids. The V end was cut by 0 bases, the J end by 1 base, with 13 bases between.

This clonotype was seen repeatedly, ten times or more. The V call is TRBV12-3 or TRBV12-4, the J call TRBJ2-1, with no clear D. V was clipped by 3 bases and J by 10 bases, with 7 bases between them. The CDR3 loop spans 11 amino acids. The chain's CDR3 is CASSFPREQFF. CDR3 DNA sequence: TGTGCCAGCAGTTTTCCCCGGGAGCAGTTCTTC.

The chain carries TRBV6-1 and TRBJ2-7; 9 positions agree with TRBD1. V trimming: 6 bases; J trimming: 3 bases; junction bases outside the gene matches: 9. The CDR3 has 15 residues. The germline V gene has CDR1 MNHNS and CDR2 SASEGT. The CDR3 region has the DNA TGTGCCAGCAGCCCGCCGACAGGGGGATTCTACGAGCAGTACTTC. Encoded protein: CASSPPTGGFYEQYF.

This clonotype was seen a few times. The genes are TRBV20-1 and TRBJ2-7; D is perhaps TRBD2 (6 bases). Germline CDR1 is DFQATT and CDR2 is SNEGSKA (reference sequence). V was pared by 6 bases and J by 6 bases, with 18 bases between. The CDR3 is 13 amino acids. The CDR3 region is CSAPRVRGGEQYF. CDR3 bases: TGCAGTGCCCCCCGGGTTAGGGGAGGCGAGCAGTACTTC.

The CDR3 protein is CASSLAGGIGPATNEKLFF. The CDR3, as DNA: TGTGCCAGCAGCCTCGCAGGGGGCATAGGGCCTGCAACTAATGAAAAACTGTTTTTT. The chain uses TRBV14 and TRBJ1-4; TRBD1 matches 8 bases. Germline assignment: CDR1 SGHDN and CDR2 FVKESK. The V segment lost 4 bases and the J segment 0 bases; nucleotides outside the gene matches: 13. The CDR3 contains 19 residues.

The chain is built from TRBV3-1 and TRBJ2-7; tentatively, D is TRBD1 (6 bases). CDR1 is LGHDT, CDR2 YNNKEL, per germline (reference sequence). Trimming left V 1 base short and J 7 bases short, with 17 bases between. The CDR3 totals 15 residues. Here the CDR3 DNA reads TGTGCCAGCAGCCAAGCTTGGGGACACCCAGGGGAGCAGTACTTC. This sequence encodes CASSQAWGHPGEQYF.

Many counts were recorded for this clonotype. The genes are TRBV11-2 and TRBJ2-7; a weak D match, TRBD1 (6 bases). The length of the CDR3 is 15 residues. CDR1 SGHAT and CDR2 FQNNGV come from the germline V gene. Trimming removed 0 bases at V and 2 bases at J, with 11 bases between. CDR3 DNA: TGTGCCAGCAGCTTAGATTACAGGGTAACCTACGAGCAGTACTTC. This translates into CASSLDYRVTYEQYF.

This clonotype has a count of ten or more. The chain has TRBV4-3 and TRBJ2-1, with D possibly matching TRBD1 (7 bases). V was clipped by 4 bases and J by 7 bases, with 20 bases between them. The CDR3 covers 16 residues. CDR1 LGHNA and CDR2 YSLEER come from the germline V gene. CDR3 residues: CASSPALGGGYNEQFF. CDR3 bases: TGCGCCAGCAGCCCCGCCCTAGGAGGGGGCTATAATGAGCAGTTCTTC.

This clonotype was recorded at least ten times. The chain combines TRBV12-3 or TRBV12-4 with TRBJ2-5; D not resolved. This CDR3 comprises 13 residues. Trimming pared 7 bases from V and 2 bases from J, leaving 11 bases between. As DNA, the CDR3 is TGTGCCAGCACCCAGACGAATCAAGAGACCCAGTACTTC. It yields the protein CASTQTNQETQYF.

This clonotype was counted many times. This sequence joins TRBV5-1 and TRBJ2-7, with TRBD2 matching over 10 bases. The V and J ends lost 3 bases and 2 bases, in that order; junction bases with no gene match: 5. In germline, CDR1 is SGHRS, CDR2 YFSETQ. The CDR3 totals 15 residues. The CDR3 loop is CASSSGLAATYEQYF. CDR3 in DNA: TGCGCCAGCAGCTCAGGACTAGCGGCGACCTACGAGCAGTACTTC.

This clonotype came up a few times. The chain joins TRBV28 to TRBJ2-5; D is possibly TRBD1 (5 bases). The CDR3 spans 14 residues. Germline CDR1 reads MDHEN; CDR2 reads SYDVKM. V lost 6 bases to trimming and J lost 1 base, with 12 bases between them. CDR3 nucleotides: TGTGCCAGCAGCAGGACACCCGTCCAAGAGACCCAGTACTTC. Amino acids: CASSRTPVQETQYF.

In this sample, this clonotype turned up a few times. The V call is TRBV7-9, the J call TRBJ1-1; D is unclear. CDR1 SEHNR and CDR2 FQNEAQ come from the germline V gene (reference sequence). The CDR3 loop spans 11 amino acids. V was trimmed by 4 bases and J by 10 bases, leaving 10 bases between them. As DNA, the CDR3 is TGTGCCAGCAGCTCCCCCTATGGAGCTTTCTTT. Translation gives CASSSPYGAFF.

This clonotype was detected many times. The rearrangement joins TRBV12-3 or TRBV12-4 to TRBJ1-1, with 9 bases that match TRBD1. The CDR3 has 15 amino acids. J lost 5 bases, V lost 3 bases, and 7 bases had no gene match. CDR3 sequence (DNA): TGTGCCAGCAGTTTCACCGGGACAGGGAGGACTGAAGCTTTCTTT. Its protein product is CASSFTGTGRTEAFF.